These T cell receptor beta chains were read from a single sample in a study of T cells in Graves' hyperthyroidism and ophthalmopathy. In TCRdb, the multiplex PCR reads were re-called with MiXCR into one record per CDR3 protein. This table has over 450,000 distinct CDR3 sequences, more than 15% appearing once. Sequences were obtained from blood. These receptors came from a woman aged 18-29 years with Graves' ophthalmopathy. The CDR3 runs from the conserved cysteine through the conserved F or W. Each record gives: CDR3 protein, CDR3 DNA, J gene, clone size, D gene, V gene. D genes are given only for firm matches. A row's size may be missing; if present it is once, few, many or a size class.

cdr3_aa: CASSYRDGMGEQYF; cdr3_nt: TGTGCCAGCAGTTACCGGGACGGCATGGGAGAGCAGTACTTC; j_call: TRBJ2-7; clone_size: -; d_call: -; v_call: TRBV27
cdr3_aa: CASSEARGITSYTF; cdr3_nt: TGTGCCAGCAGTGAAGCACGGGGTATAACCTCCTACACCTTC; j_call: TRBJ1-2; clone_size: many; d_call: -; v_call: TRBV2
cdr3_aa: CASSLGSTGQTSNEQFF; cdr3_nt: TGTGCCAGCAGCTTAGGCAGCACTGGACAGACCTCGAATGAGCAGTTCTTC; j_call: TRBJ2-1; clone_size: many; d_call: -; v_call: TRBV11-2
cdr3_aa: CASSDGEQETQYF; cdr3_nt: TGTGCCAGCAGTGATGGAGAGCAAGAGACCCAGTACTTC; j_call: TRBJ2-5; clone_size: -; d_call: -; v_call: TRBV2
cdr3_aa: CASSLSGGRMTGELFF; cdr3_nt: TGTGCCAGTAGTCTCTCTGGGGGGCGAATGACCGGGGAGCTGTTTTTT; j_call: TRBJ2-2; clone_size: -; d_call: -; v_call: TRBV19
cdr3_aa: CASTLAGGTINEQFF; cdr3_nt: TGTGCCAGTACGCTAGCGGGAGGTACGATCAATGAGCAGTTCTTC; j_call: TRBJ2-1; clone_size: many; d_call: TRBD2; v_call: TRBV19
cdr3_aa: CASSLGRQGDQPQHF; cdr3_nt: TGTGCCAGCAGTTTAGGGAGACAGGGGGACCAGCCCCAGCATTTT; j_call: TRBJ1-5; clone_size: many; d_call: TRBD1; v_call: TRBV12-3/TRBV12-4
cdr3_aa: CASSQGPGVIDEQYF; cdr3_nt: TGCGCCAGCAGCCAAGGCCCAGGGGTCATCGACGAGCAGTACTTC; j_call: TRBJ2-7; clone_size: -; d_call: -; v_call: TRBV4-1
cdr3_aa: CAGSLGQWNQPQHF; cdr3_nt: TGTGCCGGCAGCTTGGGACAGTGGAATCAGCCCCAGCATTTT; j_call: TRBJ1-5; clone_size: few; d_call: TRBD1; v_call: TRBV5-8
cdr3_aa: CASSFGDDSGGYTF; cdr3_nt: TGTGCCAGCAGTTTTGGGGACGACTCGGGAGGCTACACCTTC; j_call: TRBJ1-2; clone_size: many; d_call: -; v_call: TRBV28
cdr3_aa: CASSQDRGGGPNQPQHF; cdr3_nt: TGCGCCAGCAGCCAAGATCGTGGGGGGGGCCCAAATCAGCCCCAGCATTTT; j_call: TRBJ1-5; clone_size: -; d_call: -; v_call: TRBV4-1
cdr3_aa: CASSPIDTKRGGADNEQFF; cdr3_nt: TGCGCCAGCAGCCCGATAGATACGAAGCGCGGGGGGGCTGACAATGAGCAGTTCTTC; j_call: TRBJ2-1; clone_size: -; d_call: TRBD2; v_call: TRBV4-1
cdr3_aa: CASSLGRENTEAFF; cdr3_nt: TGTGCCAGCAGTTTGGGCAGGGAGAACACTGAAGCTTTCTTT; j_call: TRBJ1-1; clone_size: many; d_call: -; v_call: TRBV5-1
cdr3_aa: CAISDTGQENQPQHF; cdr3_nt: TGTGCCATCAGTGATACGGGACAGGAGAATCAGCCCCAGCATTTT; j_call: TRBJ1-5; clone_size: -; d_call: TRBD1; v_call: TRBV10-3
cdr3_aa: CASSLSEFASTEAFF; cdr3_nt: TGTGCCAGCAGCTTAAGTGAGTTTGCGAGCACTGAAGCTTTCTTT; j_call: TRBJ1-1; clone_size: many; d_call: -; v_call: TRBV7-8
cdr3_aa: CASSLNGGPYEQYF; cdr3_nt: TGTGCCAGCAGTTTAAACGGGGGGCCCTACGAGCAGTACTTC; j_call: TRBJ2-7; clone_size: many; d_call: -; v_call: TRBV28
cdr3_aa: CASSLGLQGGNTEAFF; cdr3_nt: TGTGCCAGCAGCTTAGGGCTCCAGGGAGGGAACACTGAAGCTTTCTTT; j_call: TRBJ1-1; clone_size: many; d_call: -; v_call: TRBV7-6
cdr3_aa: CASSLAWDRENSWDTQYF; cdr3_nt: TGTGCCAGCAGCTTAGCCTGGGACAGGGAAAATTCCTGGGATACGCAGTATTTT; j_call: TRBJ2-3; clone_size: many; d_call: TRBD1; v_call: TRBV7-6
cdr3_aa: CASSPGRILNEQFF; cdr3_nt: TGTGCCAGCAGCCCGGGACGTATTCTAAATGAGCAGTTCTTC; j_call: TRBJ2-1; clone_size: few; d_call: -; v_call: TRBV13
cdr3_aa: CASSHPPNQPQHF; cdr3_nt: TGTGCCAGCAGCCACCCCCCGAATCAGCCCCAGCATTTT; j_call: TRBJ1-5; clone_size: few; d_call: -; v_call: TRBV28
cdr3_aa: CACSGLAATGELFF; cdr3_nt: TGTGCCTGCTCCGGACTAGCGGCTACCGGGGAGCTGTTTTTT; j_call: TRBJ2-2; clone_size: many; d_call: TRBD2; v_call: TRBV30
cdr3_aa: CASSQDAGSYEQYF; cdr3_nt: TGCGCCAGCAGCCAAGATGCAGGGTCTTACGAGCAGTACTTC; j_call: TRBJ2-7; clone_size: many; d_call: -; v_call: TRBV4-1
cdr3_aa: CAISVTGEQYF; cdr3_nt: TGTGCCATCAGTGTAACGGGCGAGCAGTACTTC; j_call: TRBJ2-7; clone_size: -; d_call: -; v_call: TRBV10-3
cdr3_aa: CATGQAGSYNEQFF; cdr3_nt: TGTGCCACAGGTCAAGCGGGGTCCTACAATGAGCAGTTCTTC; j_call: TRBJ2-1; clone_size: many; d_call: TRBD2; v_call: TRBV10-3
cdr3_aa: CASSPGTGSLSSYNEQFF; cdr3_nt: TGTGCCAGCAGCCCCGGCACAGGATCCCTCAGCTCCTACAATGAGCAGTTCTTC; j_call: TRBJ2-1; clone_size: many; d_call: -; v_call: TRBV11-3
cdr3_aa: CSATGHFDQPQHF; cdr3_nt: TGCAGTGCCACGGGACATTTTGATCAGCCCCAGCATTTT; j_call: TRBJ1-5; clone_size: -; d_call: -; v_call: TRBV20-1
cdr3_aa: CASSAQGAGGELFF; cdr3_nt: TGTGCCAGCAGTGCACAGGGGGCCGGCGGGGAGCTGTTTTTT; j_call: TRBJ2-2; clone_size: many; d_call: TRBD1; v_call: TRBV6-1
cdr3_aa: CASSFNRGRTGELFF; cdr3_nt: TGTGCCAGCAGTTTTAACAGGGGGCGTACCGGGGAGCTGTTTTTT; j_call: TRBJ2-2; clone_size: -; d_call: TRBD1; v_call: TRBV28
cdr3_aa: CASSTRETEAFF; cdr3_nt: TGTGCCAGCAGCACTCGGGAGACTGAAGCTTTCTTT; j_call: TRBJ1-1; clone_size: many; d_call: -; v_call: TRBV28
cdr3_aa: CASPQNGYTF; cdr3_nt: TGTGCCAGCCCACAGAATGGCTACACCTTC; j_call: TRBJ1-2; clone_size: few; d_call: -; v_call: TRBV28
cdr3_aa: CASSSGPSDTQYF; cdr3_nt: TGTGCCAGCAGCTCCGGACCCAGCGATACGCAGTATTTT; j_call: TRBJ2-3; clone_size: many; d_call: -; v_call: TRBV7-9
cdr3_aa: CSVKKRETQYF; cdr3_nt: TGCAGCGTCAAAAAGCGGGAGACCCAGTACTTC; j_call: TRBJ2-5; clone_size: few; d_call: -; v_call: TRBV29-1
cdr3_aa: CASRNRGVNQPQHF; cdr3_nt: TGTGCCAGCAGAAACAGGGGGGTTAATCAGCCCCAGCATTTT; j_call: TRBJ1-5; clone_size: many; d_call: TRBD1; v_call: TRBV6-1
cdr3_aa: CASSLHDSLNTEAFF; cdr3_nt: TGTGCCAGCAGCTTACACGACAGTTTGAACACTGAAGCTTTCTTT; j_call: TRBJ1-1; clone_size: -; d_call: -; v_call: TRBV7-2
cdr3_aa: CSVDPPPGEGMNEQFF; cdr3_nt: TGCAGCGTTGACCCACCTCCGGGGGAAGGGATGAATGAGCAGTTCTTC; j_call: TRBJ2-1; clone_size: few; d_call: -; v_call: TRBV29-1
cdr3_aa: CASRNPSNQPQHF; cdr3_nt: TGTGCCAGCAGAAACCCTAGCAATCAGCCCCAGCATTTT; j_call: TRBJ1-5; clone_size: many; d_call: -; v_call: TRBV6-2/TRBV6-3
cdr3_aa: CASSLVGQGDTGELFF; cdr3_nt: TGTGCCAGCAGCTTGGTGGGACAGGGGGACACCGGGGAGCTGTTTTTT; j_call: TRBJ2-2; clone_size: many; d_call: TRBD1; v_call: TRBV11-1
cdr3_aa: CASSVGSGVAEAFF; cdr3_nt: TGTGCCAGCAGCGTAGGGTCAGGGGTGGCTGAAGCTTTCTTT; j_call: TRBJ1-1; clone_size: -; d_call: -; v_call: TRBV9
cdr3_aa: CASSYPQGAGNEKLFF; cdr3_nt: TGTGCCAGCAGTTACCCACAGGGGGCGGGTAATGAAAAACTGTTTTTT; j_call: TRBJ1-4; clone_size: few; d_call: TRBD1; v_call: TRBV6-6
cdr3_aa: CASSPRQLTQYF; cdr3_nt: TGTGCCAGCAGCCCCCGTCAGCTTACGCAGTATTTT; j_call: TRBJ2-3; clone_size: many; d_call: -; v_call: TRBV11-2
cdr3_aa: CASRNTGFDGYTF; cdr3_nt: TGTGCCAGCAGAAATACAGGGTTTGATGGCTACACCTTC; j_call: TRBJ1-2; clone_size: many; d_call: -; v_call: TRBV27
cdr3_aa: CASRQGQGAGELFF; cdr3_nt: TGTGCCAGCAGGCAGGGACAGGGGGCCGGGGAGCTGTTTTTT; j_call: TRBJ2-2; clone_size: many; d_call: TRBD1; v_call: TRBV6-1